A single sample is the source of the 13 T cell receptor beta chains below, sequenced in a study of cytomegalovirus exposure and HLA in healthy donors. The primer mix had 60 Vbeta and 13 Jbeta primers. Sequencing was performed with immunoSEQ multiplex PCR; in TCRdb, only in-frame clones are kept and a portion is missing. The data contain approximately 150,000 clones, 70% to 85% of them singletons. Material: PBMCs. The receptor set was obtained from a man aged 18 to 30 in good health and CMV-seronegative.

This sequence joins TRBV19 and TRBJ2-3, with 9 bases that match TRBD2. There are 16 residues in the CDR3. With 9 bases clipped from V and 2 bases from J, the junction kept 12 bases outside the gene matches. Germline-derived CDR1 and CDR2 are LNHDA and SQIVND (reference sequence). For the CDR3, the DNA is TGTGCCAGCTCTACTAGGCGGGAGGGCCTCACAGATACGCAGTATTTT. Translation: CASSTRREGLTDTQYF.

The V gene is TRBV5-4, the J gene TRBJ2-7, with 11 bases lining up with TRBD2. This CDR3 spans 15 amino acids. CDR1 is SGHNT and CDR2 is YYREEE in the germline V gene (reference sequence). Trimming took 0 bases from V and 7 from J; bases not matched to a gene: 6. The CDR3 bases are TGTGCCAGCAGCTTGGTAGGGACTAGCGGCAGGGAGCAGTACTTC. This codes for CASSLVGTSGREQYF.

This clone was detected only once. The V gene is TRBV5-5, the J gene TRBJ2-1; TRBD2 might be the D (6 bases). Germline V gene data show CDR1 as SGHKS and CDR2 as YYEKEE (reference sequence). CDR3 length: 12 amino acids. The V end lost 7 bases, the J end lost 10 bases, and 15 bases lay between the germline ends. CDR3 nucleotides: TGTGCCAGCCTGAGAGAGGAGGGCGAGCAGTTCTTC. It specifies CASLREEGEQFF.

The chain combines TRBV18 with TRBJ1-5; perhaps TRBD1 as D (5 bases). The CDR3 contains 14 residues. Trimming left V 3 bases short and J 6 bases short, with 12 bases between. The germline V gene encodes CDR1 KGHSH and CDR2 LQKENI. CDR3 in amino acids: CASSPGQSGQPQHF. The CDR3 DNA is TGTGCCAGCTCACCGGGGCAGTCAGGTCAGCCCCAGCATTTT.

The rearrangement uses TRBV7-9 and TRBJ1-1; maybe TRBD1 (5 bases). The CDR3 is 12 amino acids. Looked up from germline, CDR1 is SEHNR and CDR2 is FQNEAQ (reference sequence). Trimming took 5 bases from V and 7 from J, leaving 11 bases between them. For the CDR3, the DNA is TGTGCCAGCAGCGCAGGAGGGGTTGAAGCTTTCTTT. Protein product: CASSAGGVEAFF. The full variable domain, completed using reference TRBV7-9 and TRBJ1-1, is DTGVSQNPRHKITKRGQNVTFRCDPISEHNRLYWYRQTLGQGPEFLTYFQNEAQLEKSRLLSDRFSAERPKGSFSTLEIQRTEQGDSAMYLCASSAGGVEAFFGQGTRLTVV.

CDR3 nucleotides: TGTGCCAGCAGCCCCGCGTCCAGGCAAGCAGATACGCAGTATTTT. Its protein product is CASSPASRQADTQYF. The genes are TRBV13 and TRBJ2-3; D remains unclear. The V and J ends lost 5 bases and 4 bases respectively, with 16 bases between them. In germline, CDR1 is PRHDT, CDR2 FYEKMQ (reference sequence). The CDR3 is made up of 15 amino acids.

V usage is TRBV5-5 and J usage is TRBJ1-2; the match to TRBD1 covers 9 bases. After removal of 4 bases from V and 2 bases from J, the junction contained 3 bases not matched to a gene. This CDR3 spans 14 amino acids. Germline CDR1 SGHKS, CDR2 YYEKEE (reference sequence). The CDR3 here is CASSNGQGNYGYTF. For the CDR3, the DNA is TGTGCCAGCAGCAACGGACAGGGGAACTATGGCTACACCTTC.

The chain couples TRBV7-2 to TRBJ1-4, with 7 bases identical to TRBD1. Germline V gene data show CDR1 as SGHTA and CDR2 as FQGNSA. CDR3 length equals 15 residues. J lost 5 bases, V lost 4 bases, and 7 bases had no gene match. CDR3: CASSSQTGPNEKLFF. DNA for the CDR3: TGTGCCAGCAGCTCCCAGACAGGGCCGAATGAAAAACTGTTTTTT.

As for this clone: This is likely a read error, given that the CDR3 carries no conserved phenylalanine or tryptophan at its end. It is unclear where the CDR3 begins or ends on the DNA, so no DNA is shown, and the CDR3 is as TCRdb lists it. The chain couples TRBV4-1 to TRBJ1-1; TRBD1 reflects the table's D call only, with no check against the DNA. The CDR3 is 13 residues long, counting both termini. CDR1 is MGHRA, CDR2 YSYEKL, per germline. The CDR3 here is CASSQARGRTLAL.

The rearrangement links TRBV18 to TRBJ2-3, with a possible D match to TRBD2 (5 bases). CDR1 is KGHSH, CDR2 LQKENI, per germline. The CDR3 consists of 15 residues. V was trimmed by 3 bases and J by 4 bases, leaving 14 bases between them. CDR3 region: CASSPRAGMADTQYF. The CDR3 coding sequence is TGTGCCAGCTCACCGAGGGCCGGAATGGCAGATACGCAGTATTTT.

V and J are TRBV23-1 and TRBJ1-5; the match to TRBD1 covers 7 bases. TRBV23-1 is marked as an open reading frame, function uncertain. Unmatched junction bases numbered 10, after V lost 9 bases and J lost 5 bases. The CDR3 has 14 residues. The CDR3 bases are TGCGCCAGTTATACCGTACAGGGGCATCAGCCCCAGCATTTT. Translation: CASYTVQGHQPQHF.

The V and J genes are TRBV15 and TRBJ2-1; possible D gene TRBD2, 6 bases. The V gene's germline CDR1 is LNHNV and CDR2 YYDKDF (reference sequence). This CDR3 has 12 residues. Trimming cost V 0 bases and J 13 bases, with 10 bases left between them. CDR3 sequence reads: CATSRDYTSQFF. Here the CDR3 DNA reads TGTGCCACCAGCAGAGATTACACTAGCCAGTTCTTC.

The chain uses TRBV27 and TRBJ2-3; TRBD1 matches at 7 bases. V lost 5 bases to trimming and J lost 4 bases; unmatched junction nucleotides: 9. This CDR3 is built from 15 residues. Germline lookup yields CDR1 MNHEY and CDR2 SMNVEV (reference sequence). CDR3 in amino acids: CASSPTGFSPDTQYF. The CDR3 DNA reads as TGTGCCAGCAGTCCGACAGGGTTCAGTCCAGATACGCAGTATTTT.